This T cell receptor beta chain derives from a study of cytotoxic CD8 clonotypes in ibrutinib-treated CLL (dated by TCRdb to the early 2020s). Study-wide context: The cohort included approximately 15 treatment-naive and roughly ten relapsed/refractory patients; some 18 were IGHV unmutated. Responses were partial in roughly 24 patients and complete in 2; after median approximately 5.5 years follow-up, about 14 stayed in remission and around 12 progressed. The response samples were drawn at a median of roughly twelve months into treatment, with a range of roughly 6 to 36 months. On average, each sample yielded 255,043 productive templates and tens of thousands of productive rearrangements. Of the 90 or so participants in the trial, roughly 25 had longitudinal samples available. Cryopreserved peripheral blood mononuclear cells were collected at three points: before therapy, at response, and at either sustained remission or disease progression. Patients were still on ibrutinib when every remission and progressive disease sample was collected.

Taken with the paper, the label for time point translates to: about eleven months on ibrutinib. Roughly 1.8 micrograms of genomic DNA were extracted from cryopreserved PBMCs for TCR beta library preparation. Longitudinal blood samples from CLL patients on ibrutinib monotherapy underwent high-throughput TCR beta sequencing. The patients were enrolled in a single-center, open-label phase 2 trial of ibrutinib monotherapy. Worth noting for this clone: Its antigen is still unknown. Base qualities are not at hand, and no much larger clone is one base apart.

Study-level results and caveats: Sustained-remission and progressing patients did not have matched sampling times, and lymph node repertoires were not examined. Public clonotypes were rare and either contracted or stayed stable during treatment, and the rise in clonality at ibrutinib response reflected the expansion of private clonotypes. Baseline clonality was found to be higher than that of age-matched healthy donors and was strongly correlated with circulating CD8+ T-cell counts. Clonality increased at ibrutinib response, stayed stable in sustained remission, and fell back toward baseline at progression.

Inclusive of the bounding cysteine and phenylalanine, the CDR3 is 12 residues long. Only the CDR3 DNA is retained, 36 bases long and in frame from the first base. CDR1 and CDR2 are read off the germline V gene as SNHLY and FYNNEI. The germline V end is reduced by 10 bases and the J end by 2 bases; junction bases left unmatched: 3. Each clonotype received, on average, around 10x coverage in deep resolution sequencing performed on a MiSeq, where the target depth lay between 1 in 1 million and 1 in 200,000 T cells. TCR beta libraries were generated with the immunoSEQ hsTCRB Kit. From the authors' description of their analysis: ImmunoSEQ Data Assistant and ImmunoSEQ Analyzer were used for data analysis, and V, D and J genes were assigned according to IMGT definitions. Clonality, which ranges from 0 to 1, was calculated by subtracting the normalized Shannon entropy of productive rearrangement frequencies from one. Public clonotype analysis was restricted to overrepresented clonotypes comprising at least 0.05% of each patient's repertoire. Roughly 12 age-matched healthy donor repertoires from immuneACCESS were used as controls for clonality. Imported from immuneACCESS, the table was reduced by TCRdb to in-frame sequences with V and J called. These copies leave out some clones; in studies compared against another copy, an unresolved V gene accounts for under half, and the cause of the remainder is not known. The V and J calls and clone size are taken from that table; D and trimming were inferred from the DNA. The sample contains just over 200,000 clones, about four fifths of them found a single time. More than 9.5% of the sample is in the top ten clones.

The sequence was obtained from a human donor with chronic lymphocytic leukemia. The receptor chain draws on TRBV2 and TRBJ2-7, and 9 bases in between align with TRBD1. The material sequenced was PBMCs, taken after 12 months of ibrutinib treatment. CDR3 protein: CATDRGPYEQYF. The sequence in DNA is TGTGCCACGGACAGGGGACCCTACGAGCAGTACTTC.